This T cell receptor (beta chain) was profiled in a study of CD8 T cells in Susac syndrome. CDR1 and CDR2 (germline): SQVTM, ANQGSEA. The ends were cut back, 2 bases at V and 4 bases at J, with 8 bases in the middle. This CDR3 contains 12 residues. Reverse transcription used about 0.5 to 1 ug RNA and random hexamers. From the immunoSEQ multiplex PCR reads, TCRdb called clonotypes with MiXCR, one entry per CDR3 protein. The repertoire includes roughly 50,000 distinct CDR3 sequences, under 95% of them detected once, and around 0.53% sits in the top ten. The V gene is TRBV29-1, the J gene TRBJ2-5, with unresolved D. The material sequenced was CD8+ T cells from PBMCs. The receptor comes from a human donor in good health. CDR3 residues: CSVESRPETQYF. The CDR3 DNA reads as TGCAGCGTTGAAAGTAGGCCAGAGACCCAGTACTTC.